A single TCR beta chain is shown here with its context. Its antigen is still unknown. V was clipped by 0 bases and J by 3 bases, with 9 bases between them. This CDR3 comprises 15 residues. CDR1 LGHNA and CDR2 YSLEER come from the germline V gene. These data come from a study of graft-versus-host responses after intestinal transplantation. Generated by immunoSEQ multiplex PCR, the TCRdb table keeps only in-frame clones and is missing some. There are approximately 90,000 clones in the sample; around 93% occur only once, and 2% lies in the top ten. The TCR was taken from a human donor who received an intestinal transplant. The chain joins TRBV4-3 to TRBJ2-1, with a possible D match to TRBD2 (5 bases). The specimen was unstimulated CD8+ T cells sorted from spleen or lymph node cells, collected before intestinal transplant. CDR3 nucleotides: TGCGCCAGCAGCCAAGACAGGACTCTCTACAATGAGCAGTTCTTC. Encoded protein: CASSQDRTLYNEQFF.